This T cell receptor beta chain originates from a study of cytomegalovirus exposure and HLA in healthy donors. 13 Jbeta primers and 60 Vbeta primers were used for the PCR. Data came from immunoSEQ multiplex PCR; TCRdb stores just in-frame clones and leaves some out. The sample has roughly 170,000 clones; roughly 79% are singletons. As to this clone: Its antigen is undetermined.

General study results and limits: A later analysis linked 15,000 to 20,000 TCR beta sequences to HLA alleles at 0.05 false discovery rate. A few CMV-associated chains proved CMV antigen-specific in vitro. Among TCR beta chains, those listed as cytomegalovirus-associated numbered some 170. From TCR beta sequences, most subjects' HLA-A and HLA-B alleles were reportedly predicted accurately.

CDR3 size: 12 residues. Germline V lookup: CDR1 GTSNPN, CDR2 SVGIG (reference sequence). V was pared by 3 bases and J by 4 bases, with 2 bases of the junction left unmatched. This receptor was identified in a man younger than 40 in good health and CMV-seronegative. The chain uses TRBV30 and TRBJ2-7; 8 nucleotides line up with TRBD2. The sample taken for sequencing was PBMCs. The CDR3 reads CAWSGGAYEQYF. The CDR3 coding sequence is TGTGCCTGGAGCGGGGGGGCTTACGAGCAGTACTTC. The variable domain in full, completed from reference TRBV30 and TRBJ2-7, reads SQTIHQWPATLVQPVGSPLSLECTVEGTSNPNLYWYRQAAGRGLQLLFYSVGIGQISSEVPQNLSASRPQDRQFILSSKKLLLSDSGFYLCAWSGGAYEQYFGPGTRLTVT.